A single sample gave rise to the 27 T cell receptor beta chains below, sequenced in a study of cytomegalovirus exposure and HLA in healthy donors. 13 Jbeta primers and 60 Vbeta primers were used for the PCR. Assay: immunoSEQ multiplex PCR; the TCRdb copy retains only in-frame clones and omits some. In the table there are 160,000 or so clones, about three quarters of which are singletons. Sequences were obtained from PBMCs. These receptors were obtained from a middle-aged man in good health and CMV-seronegative.

V gene TRBV18 combines with J gene TRBJ2-7; no clear D. Germline CDR1 reads KGHSH; CDR2 reads LQKENI. V was trimmed by 3 bases and J by 2 bases, leaving 11 bases between them. This CDR3 spans 14 amino acids. CDR3 amino acids: CASSPNSYPYEQYF. The CDR3 region has the DNA TGTGCCAGCTCACCTAACAGTTACCCCTACGAGCAGTACTTC.

This clone appeared a few times. This chain links TRBV29-1 with TRBJ2-7; TRBD1 might be the D (6 bases). The ends were cut back, 4 bases at V and 12 bases at J, with 13 bases in the middle. Germline assignment: CDR1 SQVTM and CDR2 ANQGSEA. The CDR3 is 10 residues long. CDR3: CSVVAGTLYF. Written as DNA, the CDR3 is TGCAGCGTTGTAGCCGGGACACTGTACTTC.

V gene TRBV5-1 combines with J gene TRBJ1-2; TRBD1 agrees at 8 bases. Per germline, CDR1 SGHRS and CDR2 YFSETQ. The ends lost 4 bases at V and 3 bases at J; junction bases unmatched: 2. The CDR3 loop spans 13 amino acids. DNA for the CDR3: TGCGCCAGCAGCATGACAGGGGACTATGGCTACACCTTC. This encodes CASSMTGDYGYTF.

V gene TRBV5-6 combines with J gene TRBJ1-6; D may be TRBD1 (5 bases). CDR3 length: 16 residues. V lost 0 bases to trimming and J lost 5 bases, with 12 bases between them. Germline CDR1 is SGHDT and CDR2 is YYEEEE. The CDR3 bases are TGTGCCAGCAGCTTGGTGTTAGGAGGGGATAATTCACCCCTCCACTTT. Translation: CASSLVLGGDNSPLHF.

The CDR3 DNA reads TGCAGCGTTGGCCAAGACAATACGCAGTATTTT. Translation: CSVGQDNTQYF. The chain combines TRBV29-1 with TRBJ2-3; no clear D. V was clipped by 4 bases and J by 7 bases, with 9 bases between them. The germline gives CDR1 SQVTM, CDR2 ANQGSEA. The CDR3 runs to 11 residues.

The J gene is TRBJ2-7, the V gene TRBV6-5, with D maybe TRBD1 (7 bases). V was pared by 7 bases and J by 3 bases, with 19 bases between. This CDR3 contains 15 residues. Germline CDR1 MNHEY, CDR2 SVGAGI. The CDR3 DNA reads TGTGCCAGCACCAGGGGGGCCCTAGGAGTCTACGAGCAGTACTTC. Translating gives CASTRGALGVYEQYF.

The gene calls are TRBV5-1 and TRBJ1-4; D ambiguous. Germline V gives CDR1 SGHRS, CDR2 YFSETQ. V lost 0 bases and J 7 bases, leaving 4 bases between the germline ends. The CDR3 has 12 residues. CDR3 DNA sequence: TGCGCCAGCAGCTTGGACAGTGAAAAACTGTTTTTT. Protein sequence: CASSLDSEKLFF. The variable domain in full, with the rest retrieved from reference TRBV5-1 and TRBJ1-4, is KAGVTQTPRYLIKTRGQQVTLSCSPISGHRSVSWYQQTPGQGLQFLFEYFSETQRNKGNFPGRFSGRQFSNSRSEMNVSTLELGDSALYLCASSLDSEKLFFGSGTQLSVL.

The rearrangement uses TRBV19 and TRBJ2-3, with D uncertain. CDR1 LNHDA and CDR2 SQIVND come from the germline V gene (reference sequence). CDR3 length equals 15 residues. Trimming stripped 3 bases from V and 0 bases from J, with 10 bases between. Here the CDR3 DNA reads TGTGCCAGTAGTATTCAAGCGCCTAGCACAGATACGCAGTATTTT. Protein: CASSIQAPSTDTQYF. Using reference TRBV19 and TRBJ2-3 for the parts outside the CDR3, the full variable domain is DGGITQSPKYLFRKEGQNVTLSCEQNLNHDAMYWYRQDPGQGLRLIYYSQIVNDFQKGDIAEGYSVSREKKESFPLTVTSAQKNPTAFYLCASSIQAPSTDTQYFGPGTRLTVL.

This clone was recorded a few times. The rearrangement joins TRBV6-5 to TRBJ1-4; D is unclear. Trimming cost V 2 bases and J 11 bases, with 12 bases left between them. The CDR3 totals 13 residues. The germline V gene has CDR1 MNHEY and CDR2 SVGAGI. The CDR3 DNA reads as TGTGCCAGCAGTTACGAGAGGGCCGGGAAACTGTTTTTT. Its translation is CASSYERAGKLFF.

This chain links TRBV6-1 with TRBJ1-5; D unclear. The germline V gene has CDR1 MNHNS and CDR2 SASEGT. There are 13 residues in the CDR3. V gave up 10 bases and J gave up 2 bases, with 12 bases separating them. This CDR3 reads CATYGRGNQPQHF. The CDR3 region has the DNA TGTGCCACCTACGGGAGGGGCAATCAGCCCCAGCATTTT.

The chain recombines TRBV5-1 with TRBJ1-2; unclear D gene. CDR3 length: 15 residues. CDR1 is SGHRS and CDR2 is YFSETQ in the germline V gene. V lost 4 bases and J 2 bases, leaving 15 bases between the germline ends. The DNA of the CDR3 is TGCGCCAGCAGCACGGGAGGGCGAGAGAACTATGGCTACACCTTC. Encoded protein: CASSTGGRENYGYTF.

In nucleotides, the CDR3 is TGTGCCAGCACCTGGGGGGGAACAGGGTCGCAAAAACTGTTTTTT. This codes for CASTWGGTGSQKLFF. The chain recombines TRBV27 with TRBJ1-4, with D maybe TRBD1 (6 bases). Germline lookup yields CDR1 MNHEY and CDR2 SMNVEV (reference sequence). The length of the CDR3 is 15 residues. V was trimmed by 7 bases and J by 9 bases, leaving 21 bases between them.

V is TRBV25-1 and J is TRBJ1-2; the match to TRBD1 covers 7 bases. The CDR3 runs 13 residues. J gave up 4 bases and V 5 bases, and 4 bases lay outside the gene matches. The germline CDR1 and CDR2 sequences are MGHDK and SYGVNS. This CDR3 reads CASSPDRVYGYTF. The CDR3 DNA follows: TGTGCCAGCAGTCCTGACAGGGTCTATGGCTACACCTTC.

This rearrangement joins TRBV4-3 to TRBJ2-6; tentative D call: TRBD1 (6 bases). This CDR3 region has 16 residues. Between the trimmed V and J ends, which lost 3 bases and 4 bases, there was a span of 13 bases. Per the germline V gene, CDR1 is LGHNA and CDR2 is YSLEER. CDR3 amino acids: CASSHQTGSGANVLTF. The CDR3 DNA sequence: TGCGCCAGCAGCCACCAGACAGGCTCAGGGGCCAACGTCCTGACTTTC.

This sequence joins TRBV5-1 and TRBJ1-5, with 7 bases aligning to TRBD1. After removal of 0 bases from V and 3 bases from J, the junction contained 3 bases not matched to a gene. The CDR3 is 15 residues long. Per germline, CDR1 SGHRS and CDR2 YFSETQ. CDR3 sequence (DNA): TGCGCCAGCAGCTTGGGGACAGGTTACAATCAGCCCCAGCATTTT. This encodes CASSLGTGYNQPQHF. The variable domain in full, with the rest retrieved from reference TRBV5-1 and TRBJ1-5, is KAGVTQTPRYLIKTRGQQVTLSCSPISGHRSVSWYQQTPGQGLQFLFEYFSETQRNKGNFPGRFSGRQFSNSRSEMNVSTLELGDSALYLCASSLGTGYNQPQHFGDGTRLSIL.

This clone was detected a few times. The genes are TRBV2 and TRBJ1-2; TRBD1 aligns across 7 bases. V lost 2 bases to trimming and J lost 7 bases; unmatched junction nucleotides: 4. CDR1 SNHLY and CDR2 FYNNEI come from the germline V gene. This CDR3 contains 13 residues. The chain's CDR3 is CASSEQGGPGYTF. CDR3 DNA sequence: TGTGCCAGCAGTGAACAGGGGGGACCTGGCTACACCTTC.

The chain joins TRBV7-2 to TRBJ2-2; a weak D match, TRBD2 (6 bases). The ends were cut back, 8 bases at V and 7 bases at J, with 11 bases in the middle. The CDR3 is 12 residues long. The V gene's germline CDR1 is SGHTA and CDR2 FQGNSA. Written as DNA, the CDR3 is TGTGCCAGCGCGGGGCATGGCGGGGAGCTGTTTTTT. Its translation: CASAGHGGELFF. Full variable domain (outside the CDR3, taken from reference TRBV7-2 and TRBJ2-2): GAGVSQSPSNKVTEKGKDVELRCDPISGHTALYWYRQSLGQGLEFLIYFQGNSAPDKSGLPSDRFSAERTGGSVSTLTIQRTQQEDSAVYLCASAGHGGELFFGEGSRLTVL.

This rearrangement joins TRBV5-6 to TRBJ2-5, with D possibly TRBD1 on 5 matching bases. The V and J ends lost 4 bases and 1 base respectively, with 14 bases between them. CDR1 SGHDT and CDR2 YYEEEE come from the germline V gene. The CDR3 is made up of 15 amino acids. The CDR3 nucleotides read TGTGCCAGCAGCCCCGCTTTGACAGCCCAAGAGACCCAGTACTTC. Translation: CASSPALTAQETQYF. The full variable domain, rest sourced from reference TRBV5-6 and TRBJ2-5, is DAGVTQSPTHLIKTRGQQVTLRCSPKSGHDTVSWYQQALGQGPQFIFQYYEEEERQRGNFPDRFSGHQFPNYSSELNVNALLLGDSALYLCASSPALTAQETQYFGPGTRLLVL.

The chain couples TRBV7-9 to TRBJ2-1, with D tentatively TRBD2 (6 bases). Trimming left V 1 base short and J 8 bases short, with 15 bases between. Per germline, CDR1 SEHNR and CDR2 FQNEAQ (reference sequence). The CDR3 covers 15 residues. CDR3 DNA sequence: TGTGCCAGCAGCTTAGAGGCGCGGAGGGGTCATGAGCAGTTCTTC. It encodes CASSLEARRGHEQFF.

The CDR3 region is CASSSGQGPWGTDTQYF. CDR3 bases: TGCGCCAGCAGCTCTGGACAGGGCCCTTGGGGCACAGATACGCAGTATTTT. The V and J genes are TRBV5-1 and TRBJ2-3, with TRBD1 matching 8 bases. CDR3 length: 17 residues. Trimming took 3 bases from V and 1 from J; bases not matched to a gene: 10. Germline V gene data show CDR1 as SGHRS and CDR2 as YFSETQ. The complete variable domain, with remaining parts taken from reference TRBV5-1 and TRBJ2-3, reads KAGVTQTPRYLIKTRGQQVTLSCSPISGHRSVSWYQQTPGQGLQFLFEYFSETQRNKGNFPGRFSGRQFSNSRSEMNVSTLELGDSALYLCASSSGQGPWGTDTQYFGPGTRLTVL.

V gene TRBV11-2 combines with J gene TRBJ2-5, with a weak D call TRBD1 (6 bases). The CDR3 is made up of 12 amino acids. The V gene lost 3 bases and the J gene lost 4 bases, with 6 bases spanning the gap. Germline assignment: CDR1 SGHAT and CDR2 FQNNGV. CDR3 coding DNA: TGTGCCAGCAGCTTCAGGGGAGAGACCCAGTACTTC. Translation gives CASSFRGETQYF.

This clone was found a few times. The chain carries TRBV7-2 and TRBJ1-4; TRBD1 matches 11 bases. This CDR3 is 13 amino acids long. Looked up from germline, CDR1 is SGHTA and CDR2 is FQGNSA. V lost 3 bases to trimming and J lost 9 bases; unmatched junction nucleotides: 0. CDR3 nucleotide sequence: TGTGCCAGCAGCTTGGACAGGGGGCAAAAACTGTTTTTT. It codes for CASSLDRGQKLFF.

The V and J genes are TRBV19 and TRBJ2-3; TRBD1 is a possible D gene (8 bases). The CDR3 covers 15 residues. The germline V gene encodes CDR1 LNHDA and CDR2 SQIVND (reference sequence). V was pared by 4 bases and J by 3 bases, with 14 bases between. The CDR3 sequence: CASSTLQGGTDTQYF. The CDR3 DNA reads TGTGCCAGTAGTACCCTACAGGGGGGGACAGATACGCAGTATTTT. The variable domain in full, with the rest retrieved from reference TRBV19 and TRBJ2-3, is DGGITQSPKYLFRKEGQNVTLSCEQNLNHDAMYWYRQDPGQGLRLIYYSQIVNDFQKGDIAEGYSVSREKKESFPLTVTSAQKNPTAFYLCASSTLQGGTDTQYFGPGTRLTVL.

The table lists this clone with a count of one. The chain uses TRBV7-9 and TRBJ2-7, with a possible D match to TRBD1 (6 bases). CDR3 length equals 12 residues. Germline assignment: CDR1 SEHNR and CDR2 FQNEAQ (reference sequence). V was clipped by 8 bases and J by 5 bases, with 13 bases between them. CDR3 nucleotides: TGTGCCAGCCGGGACACCGGCCACGAGCAGTACTTC. It specifies CASRDTGHEQYF.

The V and J genes are TRBV19 and TRBJ1-2; TRBD1 is a possible D gene (6 bases). The CDR3 runs to 14 residues. Germline CDR1 and CDR2: LNHDA and SQIVND (reference sequence). Trimming removed 1 base from V and 8 bases from J, with 14 bases in between. The CDR3 sequence: CASSIAAGAEGYTF. The CDR3 DNA follows: TGTGCCAGTAGTATAGCCGCGGGGGCAGAAGGCTACACCTTC.

The chain couples TRBV6-1 to TRBJ2-3; 8 nucleotides line up with TRBD1. The CDR3 sequence is 15 residues long. Germline CDR1 and CDR2: MNHNS and SASEGT. V was clipped by 6 bases and J by 2 bases; unmatched bases: 7. The CDR3 region has the DNA TGTGCCAGCAGGTCGACAGGGGCAACCACAGATACGCAGTATTTT. Translating gives CASRSTGATTDTQYF.

V usage is TRBV6-1 and J usage is TRBJ2-7; D is possibly TRBD1 (5 bases). The CDR3 has 15 amino acids. V was cut by 7 bases and J by 3 bases, with 19 bases left in between. Germline lookup yields CDR1 MNHNS and CDR2 SASEGT. DNA for the CDR3: TGTGCCAGCACCACAGGACCCTCACCAGACTACGAGCAGTACTTC. Residues: CASTTGPSPDYEQYF.